Following are 15 T cell receptor beta chains from one sample sequenced in a study of blood T cell repertoires in COVID-19. The method was immunoSEQ multiplex PCR; TCRdb's version includes in-frame clones alone and lacks a portion of them. The sample records over 200,000 clones, roughly 86% being singletons. The sample taken for sequencing was peripheral blood. Every receptor here comes from a woman aged 60-75 years with acute or convalescent COVID-19.

The rearrangement uses TRBV19 and TRBJ1-2; 10 nucleotides align to TRBD1. The CDR3 loop spans 12 amino acids. Germline V gives CDR1 LNHDA, CDR2 SQIVND (reference sequence). The V gene end was trimmed by 6 bases and the J gene end by 8 bases; junction bases not matched to a gene: 3. CDR3 loop: CASRGTGEGYTF. As DNA, the CDR3 is TGTGCCAGTAGGGGGACAGGGGAAGGCTACACCTTC.

The rearrangement joins TRBV4-3 to TRBJ2-1, with a weak D call TRBD2 (6 bases). Trimming shortened V by 5 bases and J by 0 bases, and 14 bases separated the two germline ends. Germline V CDR1 and CDR2: LGHNA, YSLEER. The CDR3 sequence is 16 residues long. This chain's CDR3 is CASSFGGRSSYNEQFF. The CDR3 DNA sequence: TGCGCCAGCAGCTTTGGTGGGAGGAGCTCCTACAATGAGCAGTTCTTC.

J is TRBJ2-3 and V is TRBV27, with D tentatively TRBD2 (6 bases). Trimming pared 8 bases from V and 6 bases from J, leaving 12 bases between. Germline values: CDR1 MNHEY, CDR2 SMNVEV (reference sequence). This CDR3 is 12 amino acids long. Written as DNA, the CDR3 is TGTGCCAGCCGAAAGGCGGGGGATACGCAGTATTTT. It encodes CASRKAGDTQYF.

The gene calls are TRBV11-3 and TRBJ2-3; tentative D call: TRBD1 (6 bases). Trimming stripped 1 base from V and 2 bases from J, with 7 bases between. CDR1 and CDR2 from the germline V gene are SGHNT and YENEEA. The CDR3 has 14 residues. This CDR3 is CASSLGGLTDTQYF. The CDR3 DNA reads as TGTGCCAGCAGCTTAGGGGGGCTCACAGATACGCAGTATTTT.

The V call is TRBV12-3 or TRBV12-4, the J call TRBJ1-6; D might be TRBD1 (5 bases). This CDR3 contains 13 residues. The germline V and J ends were trimmed by 6 bases and 5 bases, with 8 bases remaining between them. CDR3 in amino acids: CASRKQDNSPLHF. Here the CDR3 DNA reads TGTGCCAGCAGGAAACAGGATAATTCACCCCTCCACTTT.

The V and J genes are TRBV7-6 and TRBJ2-5, with 10 nucleotides matching TRBD1. The CDR3 contains 16 residues. Germline V gene data show CDR1 as SGHVS and CDR2 as FNYEAQ. V lost 0 bases and J lost 5; bases outside the gene matches: 6. The CDR3 protein is CASSLAMGQGKETQYF. The DNA for the CDR3 is TGTGCCAGCAGCTTAGCAATGGGACAGGGGAAGGAGACCCAGTACTTC.

CDR3 amino acids: CASRGDGKAHEQYF. CDR3 sequence (DNA): TGTGCCAGCCGGGGGGATGGCAAGGCCCACGAGCAGTACTTC. The rearrangement joins TRBV11-3 to TRBJ2-7, with 7 bases lining up with TRBD2. V was clipped by 8 bases and J by 5 bases; unmatched bases: 12. The CDR3 extends over 14 amino acids. Germline-derived CDR1 and CDR2 are SGHNT and YENEEA.

J is TRBJ2-3 and V is TRBV9; D is perhaps TRBD1 (7 bases). The germline V gene has CDR1 SGDLS and CDR2 YYNGEE. The V gene lost 6 bases and the J gene lost 5 bases, with 19 bases spanning the gap. The CDR3 consists of 15 residues. The CDR3 DNA sequence: TGTGCCAGCACCAGGGGGGACGGAGCAGTAGATACGCAGTATTTT. It is translated as CASTRGDGAVDTQYF.

V is TRBV6-5 and J is TRBJ2-5, with D possibly being TRBD1 (5 bases). Germline assignment: CDR1 MNHEY and CDR2 SVGAGI. V lost 6 bases, J lost 1 base, and 9 bases lay in between. The CDR3 length is 13 residues. The CDR3 protein is CASSRTLQETQYF. The CDR3 nucleotides are TGTGCCAGCAGCCGGACACTCCAAGAGACCCAGTACTTC.

The J gene is TRBJ2-2, the V gene TRBV18; no definite D call. V was clipped by 1 base and J by 3 bases, with 3 bases between them. The CDR3 runs to 13 residues. The germline V gene has CDR1 KGHSH and CDR2 LQKENI. CDR3 in amino acids: CASSPLDTGELFF. In DNA form, the CDR3 reads TGTGCCAGCTCACCACTAGACACCGGGGAGCTGTTTTTT.

The chain couples TRBV5-4 to TRBJ2-7; 8 nucleotides agree with TRBD2. This CDR3 region has 16 residues. Germline V CDR1 and CDR2: SGHNT, YYREEE (reference sequence). V lost 3 bases to trimming and J lost 2 bases; unmatched junction nucleotides: 10. The DNA of the CDR3 is TGTGCCAGCAGCTATGGTGCTAGCGGGCAAGCCTACGAGCAGTACTTC. Protein: CASSYGASGQAYEQYF.

The chain has TRBV14 and TRBJ2-1; a possible D gene is TRBD1 (5 bases). CDR3 length: 17 amino acids. CDR1 and CDR2 from the germline V gene are SGHDN and FVKESK. V was pared by 4 bases and J by 0 bases, with 16 bases between. CDR3 sequence reads: CASSLEVQESSYNEQFF. CDR3 DNA: TGTGCCAGCAGCCTTGAAGTACAGGAGAGCTCCTACAATGAGCAGTTCTTC.

The V and J genes are TRBV28 and TRBJ2-5; perhaps TRBD2 as D (5 bases). The germline gives CDR1 MDHEN, CDR2 SYDVKM. Trimming stripped 2 bases from V and 2 bases from J, with 15 bases between. CDR3 length: 16 amino acids. The CDR3 loop reads CASSLVGRVRQETQYF. CDR3 sequence (DNA): TGTGCCAGCAGTTTAGTAGGGCGGGTACGACAAGAGACCCAGTACTTC. Complete variable domain (other parts from reference TRBV28 and TRBJ2-5): DVKVTQSSRYLVKRTGEKVFLECVQDMDHENMFWYRQDPGLGLRLIYFSYDVKMKEKGDIPEGYSVSREKKERFSLILESASTNQTSMYLCASSLVGRVRQETQYFGPGTRLLVL.

The rearrangement links TRBV2 to TRBJ1-1; possibly TRBD1 for D (5 bases). Germline CDR1 and CDR2: SNHLY and FYNNEI. Between the trimmed V and J ends, which lost 5 bases and 8 bases, there was a span of 9 bases. The CDR3 totals 11 residues. CDR3 loop: CASSKRQEAFF. CDR3 coding DNA: TGTGCCAGCAGTAAGAGACAGGAAGCTTTCTTT.

DNA of the CDR3: TGTGCCAGCAGCTTATTTTCACAACAAGAGACCCAGTACTTC. Its protein product is CASSLFSQQETQYF. The rearrangement joins TRBV7-9 to TRBJ2-5; D ambiguous. The CDR3 has 14 residues. The germline gives CDR1 SEHNR, CDR2 FQNEAQ (reference sequence). Trimming left V 2 bases short and J 2 bases short, with 9 bases between.